This T cell receptor (beta chain) was found in a study of blood T cells in healthy people across ages. PCR was performed a second time for roughly 7 to 12 cycles using a sample-barcoded 5' primer and a J-beta primer mix. Every sample returned 2.5 million or more CDR3-containing paired-end reads. TCRdb re-derived calls from the 5' RACE reads in MiXCR, one entry per CDR3 protein. The repertoire consists of roughly 2 million distinct CDR3 sequences, with roughly 49% occurring once and the leading ten covering about 2.1%. What was sequenced was blood. This sequence originates from a woman aged 40 to 55 in good health.

CDR3 DNA: TGCAGCGTTAAGGGGGCCAATCAGCCCCAGCATTTT. Protein: CSVKGANQPQHF. The V call is TRBV29-1, the J call TRBJ1-5; 7 bases are shared with TRBD1. CDR1 is SQVTM and CDR2 is ANQGSEA in the germline V gene. Trimming took 5 bases from V and 3 from J; bases not matched to a gene: 1. This CDR3 has 12 amino acids.